This is a list of T cell receptor beta chains from one sample in a study of T cell responses to AZD1222 COVID-19 vaccine. Clones were sequenced by immunoSEQ multiplex PCR, and TCRdb holds only the in-frame ones, with some missing. Among roughly 130,000 clones, 70% to 90% were seen once, and the ten largest hold more than 10%. The sequenced sample was peripheral blood, obtained on day 0 of AZD1222 vaccination. The receptors were gathered from an adult in good health. Both conserved end residues are part of each CDR3. Each record gives: J gene, V gene, D gene, clone size, CDR3 DNA, CDR3 protein. The D gene is left open where the match is weak. Clone sizes are given selectively: once, few, many, or a class where the clone is expanded.

TRBJ2-3,TRBV28,-,once,TGTGCCAGCAGTTTATTTATCCATGCTAGCACAGATACGCAGTATTTT,CASSLFIHASTDTQYF
TRBJ1-4,TRBV9,-,-,TGTGCCAGCAGCGTAGGACCCGATAATGAAAAACTGTTTTTT,CASSVGPDNEKLFF
TRBJ1-2,TRBV7-6,-,-,TGTGCCAGCAGCTTAGTCGGGCTGGAGGGTGGCTACACCTTC,CASSLVGLEGGYTF
TRBJ1-2,TRBV19,TRBD1,-,TGTGCCAGTAGTATTCAGGGGGGGGCCAACTATGGCTACACCTTC,CASSIQGGANYGYTF
TRBJ1-3,TRBV7-2,-,-,TGTGCCAGCAGCTTAGTCCGCTCTGGAAACACCATATATTTT,CASSLVRSGNTIYF
TRBJ2-1,TRBV19,-,-,TGTGCCAGTAGTCTCTCCGACAATGAGCAGTTCTTC,CASSLSDNEQFF
TRBJ1-2,TRBV29-1,-,-,TGCAGCGTTGTTGCTGAAGGGAACTATGGCTACACCTTC,CSVVAEGNYGYTF
TRBJ2-7,TRBV27,TRBD1,few,TGTGCCAGCAGTCCACAGGGGCGCGACGAGCAGTACTTC,CASSPQGRDEQYF
TRBJ2-7,TRBV29-1,-,-,TGCAGCGTTGACCGATTACAGGGTTACGAGCAGTACTTC,CSVDRLQGYEQYF
TRBJ2-1,TRBV7-8,-,-,TGTGCCAGCAGCTTAGTTCGTCAGCGGAGGAGCTCCTACAATGAGCAGTTCTTC,CASSLVRQRRSSYNEQFF
TRBJ1-5,TRBV3-1/TRBV3-2,-,-,TGTGCCAGCAGCCAAGACGGGGGGCAGTCCCAGCATTTT,CASSQDGGQSQHF